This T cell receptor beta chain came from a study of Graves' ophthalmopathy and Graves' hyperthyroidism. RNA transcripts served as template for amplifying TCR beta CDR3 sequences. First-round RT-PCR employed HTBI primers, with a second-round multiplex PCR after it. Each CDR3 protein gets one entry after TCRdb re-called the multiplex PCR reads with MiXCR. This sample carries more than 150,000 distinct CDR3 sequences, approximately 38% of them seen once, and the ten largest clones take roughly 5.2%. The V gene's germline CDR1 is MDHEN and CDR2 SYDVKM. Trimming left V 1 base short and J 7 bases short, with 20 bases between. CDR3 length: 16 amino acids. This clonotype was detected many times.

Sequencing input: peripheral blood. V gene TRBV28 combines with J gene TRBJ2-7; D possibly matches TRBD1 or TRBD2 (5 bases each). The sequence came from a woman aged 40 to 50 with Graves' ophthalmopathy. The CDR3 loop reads CASSLSPGRGIREQYF. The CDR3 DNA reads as TGTGCCAGCAGTTTATCCCCGGGACGGGGTATTAGGGAGCAGTACTTC.